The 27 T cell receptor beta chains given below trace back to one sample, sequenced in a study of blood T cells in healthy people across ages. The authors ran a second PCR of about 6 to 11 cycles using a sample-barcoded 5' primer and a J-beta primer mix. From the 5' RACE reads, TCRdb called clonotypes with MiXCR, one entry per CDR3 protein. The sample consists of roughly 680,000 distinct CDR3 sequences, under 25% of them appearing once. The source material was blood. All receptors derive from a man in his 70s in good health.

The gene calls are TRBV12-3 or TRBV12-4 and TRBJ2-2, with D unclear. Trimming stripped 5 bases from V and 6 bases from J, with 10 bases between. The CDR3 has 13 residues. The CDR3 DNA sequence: TGTGCCAGCAGTCCAGTCCCCCCCGGGGAGCTGTTTTTT. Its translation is CASSPVPPGELFF.

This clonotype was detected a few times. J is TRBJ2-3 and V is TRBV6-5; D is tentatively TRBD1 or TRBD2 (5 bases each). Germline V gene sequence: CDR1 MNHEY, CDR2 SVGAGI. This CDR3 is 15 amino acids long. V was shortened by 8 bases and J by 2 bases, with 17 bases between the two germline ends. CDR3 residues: CASSIGGPVTDTQYF. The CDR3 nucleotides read TGTGCCAGCTCCATTGGGGGTCCCGTCACAGATACGCAGTATTTT.

The CDR3 spells CASTIGTLRDGYGYTF. The DNA of the CDR3 is TGTGCCAGCACCATTGGGACCCTACGCGATGGTTATGGCTACACCTTC. The V and J genes are TRBV28 and TRBJ1-2; TRBD1 is a possible D gene (5 bases). This CDR3 comprises 16 residues. CDR1 MDHEN and CDR2 SYDVKM come from the germline V gene. Deletions cut 7 bases from V and 5 bases from J, with 23 bases between.

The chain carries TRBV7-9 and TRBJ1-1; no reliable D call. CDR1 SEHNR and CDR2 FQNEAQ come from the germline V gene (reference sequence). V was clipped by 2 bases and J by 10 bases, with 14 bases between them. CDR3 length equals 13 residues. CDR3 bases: TGTGCCAGCAGCTTATTAAGCAGCCAACCAGCTTTCTTT. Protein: CASSLLSSQPAFF.

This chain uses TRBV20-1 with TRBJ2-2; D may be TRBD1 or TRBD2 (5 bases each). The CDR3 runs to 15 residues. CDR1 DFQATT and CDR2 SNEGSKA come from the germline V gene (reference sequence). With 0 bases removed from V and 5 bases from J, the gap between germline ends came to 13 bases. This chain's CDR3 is CSARDIQGVTGELFF. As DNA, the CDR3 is TGCAGTGCTAGAGATATCCAGGGAGTAACCGGGGAGCTGTTTTTT.

DNA for the CDR3: TGCAGTGCTGGGACTAGCGGGACCCAGCAGTACTTC. Its translation: CSAGTSGTQQYF. V is TRBV20-1 and J is TRBJ2-7, with 13 bases fitting TRBD2. The CDR3 is 12 amino acids. After removal of 5 bases from V and 8 bases from J, the junction contained 3 bases not matched to a gene. From germline, CDR1 is DFQATT and CDR2 SNEGSKA (reference sequence).

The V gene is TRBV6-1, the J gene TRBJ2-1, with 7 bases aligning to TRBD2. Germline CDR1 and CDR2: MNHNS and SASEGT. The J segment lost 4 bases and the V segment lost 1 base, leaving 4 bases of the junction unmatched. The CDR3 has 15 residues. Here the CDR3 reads CASSEGAREYNEQFF. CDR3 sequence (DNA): TGTGCCAGCAGTGAAGGGGCGCGGGAGTACAATGAGCAGTTCTTC.

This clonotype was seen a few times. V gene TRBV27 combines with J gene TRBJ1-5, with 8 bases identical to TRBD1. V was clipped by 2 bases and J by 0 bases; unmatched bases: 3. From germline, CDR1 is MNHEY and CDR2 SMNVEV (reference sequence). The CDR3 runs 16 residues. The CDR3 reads CASSLGTGYSNQPQHF. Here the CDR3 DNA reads TGTGCCAGCAGTTTAGGGACAGGATATAGCAATCAGCCCCAGCATTTT.

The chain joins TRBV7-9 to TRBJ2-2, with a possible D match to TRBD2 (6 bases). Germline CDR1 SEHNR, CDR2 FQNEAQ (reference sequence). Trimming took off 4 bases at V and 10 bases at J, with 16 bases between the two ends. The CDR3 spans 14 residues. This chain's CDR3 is CASSSTTGVEELFF. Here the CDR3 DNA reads TGTGCCAGCAGCTCCACTACGGGGGTAGAGGAGCTGTTTTTT.

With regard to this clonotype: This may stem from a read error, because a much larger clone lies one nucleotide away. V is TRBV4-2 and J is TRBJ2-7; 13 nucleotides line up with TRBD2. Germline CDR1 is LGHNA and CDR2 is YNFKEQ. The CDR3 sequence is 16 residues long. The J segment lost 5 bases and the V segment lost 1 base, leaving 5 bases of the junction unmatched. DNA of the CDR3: TGTGCCAGCAGCCAAGCCGGACTAGCGGGAGCCCACGAGCAGTACTTC. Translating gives CASSQAGLAGAHEQYF.

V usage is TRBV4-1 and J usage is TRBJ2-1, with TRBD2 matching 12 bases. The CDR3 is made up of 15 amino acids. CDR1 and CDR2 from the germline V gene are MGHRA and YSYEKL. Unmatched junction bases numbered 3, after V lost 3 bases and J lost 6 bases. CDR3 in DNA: TGCGCCAGCAGCCACGGACTAGCGGGATTCAATGAGCAGTTCTTC. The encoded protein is CASSHGLAGFNEQFF.

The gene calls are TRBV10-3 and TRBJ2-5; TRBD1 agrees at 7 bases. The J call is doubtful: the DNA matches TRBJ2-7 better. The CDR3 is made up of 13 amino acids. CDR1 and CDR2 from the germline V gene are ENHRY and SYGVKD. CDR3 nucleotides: TGTGCCATCAGCGAGACAGGGTTGTACGAGCAGTACTTC. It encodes CAISETGLYEQYF.

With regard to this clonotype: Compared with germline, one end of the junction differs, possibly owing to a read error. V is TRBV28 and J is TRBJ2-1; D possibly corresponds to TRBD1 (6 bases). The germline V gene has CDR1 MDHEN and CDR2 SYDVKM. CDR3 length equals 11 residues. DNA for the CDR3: TGTGCCAGCGGGACATACAATGGGCAGTTCTTC. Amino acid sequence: CASGTYNGQFF.

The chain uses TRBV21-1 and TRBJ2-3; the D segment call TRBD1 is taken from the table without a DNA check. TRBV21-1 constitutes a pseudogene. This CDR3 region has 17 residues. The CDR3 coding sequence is TGTGCCAGCGGGAGTGGGCGGAGACGTAAGAACACAGATACGCAGTATTTT. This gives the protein CASGSGRRRKNTDTQYF.

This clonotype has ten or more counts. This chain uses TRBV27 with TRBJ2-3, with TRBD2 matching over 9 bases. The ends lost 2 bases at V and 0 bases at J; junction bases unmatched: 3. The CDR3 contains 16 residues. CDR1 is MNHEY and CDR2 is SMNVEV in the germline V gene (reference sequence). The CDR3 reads CASSLGTSRSTDTQYF. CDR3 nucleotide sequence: TGTGCCAGCAGTTTAGGGACTAGCAGAAGCACAGATACGCAGTATTTT.

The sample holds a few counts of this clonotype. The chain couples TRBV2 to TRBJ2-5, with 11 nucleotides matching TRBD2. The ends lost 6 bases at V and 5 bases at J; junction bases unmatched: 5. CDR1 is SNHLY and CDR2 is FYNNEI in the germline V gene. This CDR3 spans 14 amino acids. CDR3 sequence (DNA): TGTGCCAGCAGAGAAACTAGCGGGAGTGAGACCCAGTACTTC. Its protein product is CASRETSGSETQYF. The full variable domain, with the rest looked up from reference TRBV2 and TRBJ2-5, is EPEVTQTPSHQVTQMGQEVILRCVPISNHLYFYWYRQILGQKVEFLVSFYNNEISEKSEIFDDQFSVERPDGSNFTLKIRSTKLEDSAMYFCASRETSGSETQYFGPGTRLLVL.

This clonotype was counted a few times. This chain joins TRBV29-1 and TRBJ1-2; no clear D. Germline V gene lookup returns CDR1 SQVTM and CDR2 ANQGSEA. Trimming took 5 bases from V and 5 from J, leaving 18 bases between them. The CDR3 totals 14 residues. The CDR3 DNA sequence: TGCAGCGTTAACGAGGTCCCGCCACCTTATGGCTACACCTTC. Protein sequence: CSVNEVPPPYGYTF. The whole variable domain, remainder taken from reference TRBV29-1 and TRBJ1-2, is SAVISQKPSRDICQRGTSLTIQCQVDSQVTMMFWYRQQPGQSLTLIATANQGSEATYESGFVIDKFPISRPNLTFSTLTVSNMSPEDSSIYLCSVNEVPPPYGYTFGSGTRLTVV.

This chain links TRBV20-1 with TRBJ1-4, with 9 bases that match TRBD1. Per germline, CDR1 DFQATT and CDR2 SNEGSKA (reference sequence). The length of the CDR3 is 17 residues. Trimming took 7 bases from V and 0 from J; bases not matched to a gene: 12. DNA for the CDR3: TGCAGTGTTCAAGGAGGGGGACAGGGAGCAACTAATGAAAAACTGTTTTTT. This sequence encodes CSVQGGGQGATNEKLFF.

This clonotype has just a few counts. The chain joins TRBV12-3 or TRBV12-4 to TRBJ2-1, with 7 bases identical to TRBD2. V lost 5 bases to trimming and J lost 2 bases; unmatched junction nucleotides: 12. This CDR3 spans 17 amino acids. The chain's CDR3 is CASSPRGSGLTYNEQFF. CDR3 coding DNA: TGTGCCAGCAGTCCCCGAGGTAGCGGGCTAACCTACAATGAGCAGTTCTTC.

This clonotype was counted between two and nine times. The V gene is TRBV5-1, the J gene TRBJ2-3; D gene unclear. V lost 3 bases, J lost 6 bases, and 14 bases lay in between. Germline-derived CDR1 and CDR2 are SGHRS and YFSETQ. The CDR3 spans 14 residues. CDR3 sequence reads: CASSSGNTADTQYF. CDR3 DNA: TGCGCCAGCAGCTCAGGTAACACGGCGGATACGCAGTATTTT.

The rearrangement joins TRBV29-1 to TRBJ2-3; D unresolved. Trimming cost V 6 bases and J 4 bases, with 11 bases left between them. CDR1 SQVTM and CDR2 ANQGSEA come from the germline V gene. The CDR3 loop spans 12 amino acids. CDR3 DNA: TGCAGCGTCCTGAGCGAGGCAGATACGCAGTATTTT. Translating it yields CSVLSEADTQYF.

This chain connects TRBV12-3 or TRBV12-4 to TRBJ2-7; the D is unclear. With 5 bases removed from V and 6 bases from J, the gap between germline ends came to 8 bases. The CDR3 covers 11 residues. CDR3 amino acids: CASSQTVEQYF. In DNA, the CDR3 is TGTGCCAGCAGTCAGACCGTCGAGCAGTACTTC.

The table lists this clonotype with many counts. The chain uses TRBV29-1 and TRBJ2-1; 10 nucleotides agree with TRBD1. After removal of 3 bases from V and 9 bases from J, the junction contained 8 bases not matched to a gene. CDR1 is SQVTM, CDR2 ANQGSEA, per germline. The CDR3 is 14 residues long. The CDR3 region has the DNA TGCAGCGTTGAGGGTCCGGGACAGGGGACTGAGCAGTTCTTC. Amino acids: CSVEGPGQGTEQFF.

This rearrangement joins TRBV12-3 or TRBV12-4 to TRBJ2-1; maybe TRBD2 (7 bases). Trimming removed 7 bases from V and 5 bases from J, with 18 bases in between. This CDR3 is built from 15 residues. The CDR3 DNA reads TGTGCCAGCAACCATGGGGAGCGGGACAACAATGAGCAGTTCTTC. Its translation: CASNHGERDNNEQFF.

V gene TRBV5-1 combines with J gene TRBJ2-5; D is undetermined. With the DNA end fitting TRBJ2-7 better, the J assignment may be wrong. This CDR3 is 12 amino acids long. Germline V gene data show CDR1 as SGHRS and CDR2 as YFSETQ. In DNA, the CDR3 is TGCGCCAGCAGCTTGGCCTTTGACGAGCAGTACTTC. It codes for CASSLAFDEQYF.

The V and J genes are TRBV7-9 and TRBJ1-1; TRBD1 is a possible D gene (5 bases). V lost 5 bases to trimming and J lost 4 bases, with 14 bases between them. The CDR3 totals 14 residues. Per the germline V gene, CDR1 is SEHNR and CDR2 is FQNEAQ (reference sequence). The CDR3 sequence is CASSADISSTEAFF. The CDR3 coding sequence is TGTGCCAGCAGCGCGGACATCTCGAGCACTGAAGCTTTCTTT.

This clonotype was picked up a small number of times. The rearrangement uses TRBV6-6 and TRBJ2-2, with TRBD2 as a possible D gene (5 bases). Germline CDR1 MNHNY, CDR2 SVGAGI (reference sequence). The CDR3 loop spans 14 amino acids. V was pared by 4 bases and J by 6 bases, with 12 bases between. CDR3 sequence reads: CASSLSPRAGELFF. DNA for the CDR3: TGTGCCAGCAGTTTATCCCCGAGGGCCGGGGAGCTGTTTTTT.